This T cell receptor beta chain came from a study of T cells in Graves' hyperthyroidism and ophthalmopathy. Study summary: At initial diagnosis, before any treatment had begun, peripheral blood was obtained. Study-level points and caveats: Patients with ophthalmopathy were separated from those with stable hyperthyroidism by a 13 V-J model.

The CDR3 is 14 residues long. Germline assignment: CDR1 LNHDA and CDR2 SQIVND (reference sequence). Trimming removed 6 bases from V and 1 base from J; junction bases left unmatched: 5. Remarks on this clonotype: Its antigen is undetermined.

It was RNA transcripts that yielded the amplified TCR beta CDR3 regions. RT-PCR in the first round (using the HTBI primer set) targeted the TCR CDR3. One entry per CDR3 protein, called by TCRdb with MiXCR from the multiplex PCR reads. The sample lists about 600,000 distinct CDR3 sequences; 14% were seen once. Each 10 ml fresh peripheral blood draw supplied the PBMCs. Sequencing was carried out using blood. This clonotype originated in a woman aged 18 to 35 with Graves' ophthalmopathy. The rearrangement links TRBV19 to TRBJ1-1; 7 bases match TRBD1. CDR3 residues: CASRSGTANTEAFF. CDR3 coding DNA: TGTGCCAGTAGGTCCGGGACAGCGAACACTGAAGCTTTCTTT.